This TCR beta chain was captured in a study of OX40 agonist ivuxolimab in advanced cancers. Whole-study findings and limits: At 0.1 to 3.0 mg/kg and by week 6, CD4+ and CD8+ T cells in the blood had expanded clonally.

Remarks on this clone: Its antigen is unknown.

The table came from immunoSEQ multiplex PCR; TCRdb's copy has only in-frame clones and leaves some out. The table records 85,000 to 100,000 clones, 91% of them present only once. The sequenced sample was CD4+ or CD8+ T cells sorted from blood, obtained in a trial of the OX40 agonist ivuxolimab. This sequence was found in an adult with an advanced solid tumor such as melanoma, head and neck, liver or kidney cancer.

The CDR3 DNA reads TGTGCCAGCTCACCAGGACAGGGTGGAGTCTACGAGCAGTACTTC. Translation: CASSPGQGGVYEQYF. This chain links TRBV18 with TRBJ2-7; 8 nucleotides agree with TRBD1. V lost 2 bases and J lost 3; bases outside the gene matches: 6. The CDR3 covers 15 residues. Germline V lookup: CDR1 KGHSH, CDR2 LQKENI. Together with reference TRBV18 and TRBJ2-7, the CDR3 gives the full variable domain: NAGVMQNPRHLVRRRGQEARLRCSPMKGHSHVYWYRQLPEEGLKFMVYLQKENIIDESGMPKERFSAEFPKEGPSILRIQQVVRGDSAAYFCASSPGQGGVYEQYFGPGTRLTVT.